A single sample gave rise to the 15 T cell receptor beta chains below, sequenced in a study of radiation and T cells in renal cell carcinoma. As to time point: blood 4 weeks post-SBRT, at nephrectomy. Treatment specified: 15 Gy SBRT to primary tumor, nephrectomy 4 weeks later. Only in-frame clones appear in the TCRdb table, and some are missing; sequencing was by immunoSEQ multiplex PCR. The table includes about 77,000 clones, roughly 83% detected once. The sequencing used blood, collected from a patient whose treatment included radiotherapy and nephrectomy. These receptors were obtained from a woman aged 55 to 70 with renal cell carcinoma.

The gene calls are TRBV6-5 and TRBJ2-2; TRBD1 might be the D (5 bases). In germline, CDR1 is MNHEY, CDR2 SVGAGI. Trimming took off 6 bases at V and 1 base at J, with 9 bases between the two ends. The CDR3 consists of 14 residues. The CDR3 coding sequence is TGTGCCAGCAGGACCGGACAGAACACCGGGGAGCTGTTTTTT. Its translation: CASRTGQNTGELFF.

V is TRBV7-2 and J is TRBJ2-1; D is undetermined. The germline V gene has CDR1 SGHTA and CDR2 FQGNSA. Trimming shortened V by 7 bases and J by 5 bases, and 15 bases separated the two germline ends. This CDR3 has 14 residues. The CDR3 DNA is TGTGCCAGCACCAGGCGGAGTGGGCACAATGAGCAGTTCTTC. This codes for CASTRRSGHNEQFF.

The J gene is TRBJ2-5, the V gene TRBV28; TRBD1 aligns across 8 bases. The germline V gene has CDR1 MDHEN and CDR2 SYDVKM. This CDR3 is built from 15 residues. The V gene end was trimmed by 6 bases and the J gene end by 5 bases; junction bases not matched to a gene: 11. CDR3 DNA sequence: TGTGCCAGCAGCCCAGGGGGCGTAAGGGTGGAGACCCAGTACTTC. Amino acid sequence: CASSPGGVRVETQYF. The full variable domain, its missing parts supplied by reference TRBV28 and TRBJ2-5, is DVKVTQSSRYLVKRTGEKVFLECVQDMDHENMFWYRQDPGLGLRLIYFSYDVKMKEKGDIPEGYSVSREKKERFSLILESASTNQTSMYLCASSPGGVRVETQYFGPGTRLLVL.

Note on this clone: In the same sample, other DNA sequences code for this CDR3. V gene TRBV15 combines with J gene TRBJ2-5; D gene uncertain. The germline V and J ends were trimmed by 0 bases and 2 bases, with 10 bases remaining between them. CDR1 and CDR2 (germline): LNHNV, YYDKDF (reference sequence). The CDR3 runs to 15 residues. The CDR3 DNA is TGTGCCACCAGCAGAGATCGCGGTCCTCAAGAGACCCAGTACTTC. Its translation: CATSRDRGPQETQYF.

The V call is TRBV6-1, the J call TRBJ2-1; 11 bases map to TRBD2. Germline loops: CDR1 MNHNS, CDR2 SASEGT. Losses at the gene ends were 5 bases for V and 7 bases for J; bases not matched to a gene: 7. The CDR3 extends over 15 amino acids. The CDR3 here is CASSPVAGGPNEQFF. The CDR3 DNA reads TGTGCCAGCAGTCCGGTAGCGGGAGGGCCTAATGAGCAGTTCTTC.

The chain uses TRBV19 and TRBJ1-5, with unresolved D. The CDR3 is 15 residues long. V lost 6 bases and J 2 bases, leaving 14 bases between the germline ends. CDR1 and CDR2 (germline): LNHDA, SQIVND (reference sequence). CDR3 DNA sequence: TGTGCCAGTAGCCCTCTCCGGGTGGGCAATCAGCCCCAGCATTTT. This codes for CASSPLRVGNQPQHF.

V usage is TRBV7-8 and J usage is TRBJ1-5; D perhaps matches TRBD1 (5 bases). The V end lost 2 bases, the J end lost 5 bases, and 16 bases lay between the germline ends. CDR3 length equals 16 residues. The germline V gene has CDR1 SGHVS and CDR2 FQNEAQ. The chain's CDR3 is CASSLYIGGLDQPQHF. The CDR3 nucleotides read TGTGCCAGCAGCTTATATATCGGGGGGTTAGATCAGCCCCAGCATTTT.

This chain joins TRBV28 and TRBJ1-5, with D maybe TRBD1 (5 bases). This CDR3 contains 15 residues. V dropped 3 bases and J dropped 3 bases, with 12 bases sitting between them. Germline assignment: CDR1 MDHEN and CDR2 SYDVKM. In DNA, the CDR3 is TGTGCCAGCAGTTTCAAGCAGGGACCCAATCAGCCCCAGCATTTT. Translating gives CASSFKQGPNQPQHF.

This clone was seen more than once but under ten times. The chain carries TRBV7-9 and TRBJ1-1; D is unclear. The CDR3 length is 13 residues. Between the trimmed V and J ends, which lost 1 base and 7 bases, there was a span of 10 bases. Germline-derived CDR1 and CDR2 are SEHNR and FQNEAQ (reference sequence). The CDR3 DNA reads TGTGCCAGCAGCTTAGAAAGCTCCGATGAAGCTTTCTTT. Protein: CASSLESSDEAFF.

The rearrangement links TRBV9 to TRBJ2-1, with D possibly called TRBD1 or TRBD2 (6 bases each). CDR1 SGDLS and CDR2 YYNGEE come from the germline V gene. The CDR3 totals 16 residues. The V and J ends lost 1 base and 5 bases respectively, with 16 bases between them. The CDR3: CASSVSGGLRNNEQFF. CDR3 DNA: TGTGCCAGCAGCGTATCTGGGGGGCTTAGGAACAATGAGCAGTTCTTC. The entire variable domain, with the rest obtained from reference TRBV9 and TRBJ2-1, is as follows: DSGVTQTPKHLITATGQRVTLRCSPRSGDLSVYWYQQSLDQGLQFLIQYYNGEERAKGNILERFSAQQFPDLHSELNLSSLELGDSALYFCASSVSGGLRNNEQFFGPGTRLTVL.

This clone was detected once. This chain links TRBV5-1 with TRBJ1-1, with 9 bases fitting TRBD1. Germline CDR1 SGHRS, CDR2 YFSETQ. Trimming at V came to 4 bases and at J to 5 bases, leaving 6 bases not matched to a gene. This CDR3 is built from 14 residues. The CDR3 loop is CASSMGQGYTEAFF. CDR3 nucleotides: TGCGCCAGCAGCATGGGACAGGGATATACTGAAGCTTTCTTT.

This rearrangement joins TRBV9 to TRBJ2-1, with TRBD1 as a possible D gene (5 bases). The germline V and J ends were trimmed by 0 bases and 6 bases, with 13 bases remaining between them. The CDR3 consists of 15 residues. Germline assignment: CDR1 SGDLS and CDR2 YYNGEE. CDR3 in amino acids: CASSVGGVSGNEQFF. The DNA of the CDR3 is TGTGCCAGCAGCGTAGGGGGCGTTTCCGGCAATGAGCAGTTCTTC.

This rearrangement joins TRBV28 to TRBJ1-3; the D gene is possibly TRBD1 (5 bases). The V end lost 2 bases, the J end lost 0 bases, and 8 bases lay between the germline ends. Germline assignment: CDR1 MDHEN and CDR2 SYDVKM. The length of the CDR3 is 15 residues. Here the CDR3 reads CASSLPDNSGNTIYF. CDR3 bases: TGTGCCAGCAGTTTACCGGACAACTCTGGAAACACCATATATTTT.

This clone was counted a few times. This chain links TRBV19 with TRBJ2-1; 7 bases line up with TRBD2. The length of the CDR3 is 15 residues. Germline V gene data show CDR1 as LNHDA and CDR2 as SQIVND (reference sequence). V lost 7 bases to trimming and J lost 0 bases; unmatched junction nucleotides: 6. CDR3 nucleotides: TGTGCCAGTACCCCCGGGGGGACCTCCTACAATGAGCAGTTCTTC. It translates to CASTPGGTSYNEQFF.

The chain recombines TRBV18 with TRBJ1-1, with D hard to call. Germline V lookup: CDR1 KGHSH, CDR2 LQKENI. CDR3 size: 15 residues. V was shortened by 6 bases and J by 4 bases, with 18 bases between the two germline ends. The CDR3 DNA sequence: TGTGCCAGCTCTACCCAGACACAGTTCGGCACTGAAGCTTTCTTT. Residues: CASSTQTQFGTEAFF.